A selection of T cell receptor beta chains follows, all from one sample in a study of Tregs in tolerant kidney transplant recipients. Data came from immunoSEQ multiplex PCR; TCRdb stores just in-frame clones and leaves some out. The repertoire holds 98,000 or so clones, around 90% seen once, with more than 0.3% in the top ten. Source: CD4+ T cells from blood, taken before the transplant. The receptors shown here come from a human donor who received a combined kidney and bone marrow transplant. The CDR3 runs from the conserved cysteine through the conserved F or W. The D gene is left open where the match is weak. For some rows the clone size is stated as once, few or many, or as a class when expanded; others skip it.

once,TRBJ2-5,-,TRBV28,CASSLSTGRSGETQYF,TGTGCCAGCAGTTTATCGACAGGGAGGTCAGGAGAGACCCAGTACTTC
-,TRBJ2-2,-,TRBV28,CASSPRARYTGELFF,TGTGCCAGCAGTCCCAGGGCCCGCTACACCGGGGAGCTGTTTTTT
-,TRBJ2-5,-,TRBV4-1,CASSSPGTGQWETQYF,TGCGCCAGCAGCTCGCCGGGGACTGGACAATGGGAGACCCAGTACTTC
few,TRBJ1-4,TRBD1,TRBV5-1,CASSSRQGDRLFF,TGCGCCAGCAGCTCACGACAGGGAGATAGACTGTTTTTT
-,TRBJ2-5,TRBD2,TRBV9,CASSVGASGLKETQYF,TGTGCCAGCAGCGTAGGGGCTAGCGGGTTGAAAGAGACCCAGTACTTC
-,TRBJ2-7,-,TRBV4-3,CASSPNTGIKQYF,TGCGCCAGCAGCCCGAACACAGGGATCAAGCAGTACTTC
-,TRBJ1-1,-,TRBV7-8,CASTKGGARDTEAFF,TGTGCCAGCACAAAAGGGGGGGCTAGGGACACTGAAGCTTTCTTT
few,TRBJ1-1,-,TRBV6-5,CASSRVGTEAFF,TGTGCCAGCAGCCGGGTAGGCACTGAAGCTTTCTTT
-,TRBJ1-2,TRBD1,TRBV5-1,CASASGQGGVGYGYTF,TGCGCCAGCGCCTCCGGACAGGGTGGCGTGGGCTATGGCTACACCTTC
-,TRBJ1-5,-,TRBV7-9,CASSLAGDGQPQHF,TGTGCCAGCAGCTTAGCAGGGGATGGTCAGCCCCAGCATTTT
-,TRBJ2-2,-,TRBV28,CASIGERRGLTGELFF,TGTGCCAGCATCGGGGAACGGCGGGGCCTCACCGGGGAGCTGTTTTTT